This entry concerns a single T cell receptor (beta chain). This clone has only one observation. No cognate antigen has been identified for it. Per-base quality was not reported, and no clone a single base away is much larger than it. The cohort was made up of around 720 healthy bone marrow donors. Cohort members were all nominally healthy when sampled, although unrecorded immune exposures were likely present. The donor tested CMV seronegative, placing the donor among the 350 or so seronegative members of the cohort. A peripheral blood sample was collected from each donor, and TCR beta sequencing was performed on peripheral blood mononuclear cells. The Qiagen DNeasy Blood Extraction Kit was used to extract genomic DNA from the blood cell samples. The library was made by the immunoSEQ multiplex PCR assay. For the multiplex PCR, a mixture combining 60 forward primers for TCR Vbeta segments and 13 reverse primers for TCR Jbeta segments was used. The CDR3 region of rearranged TCR beta genes was amplified from genomic DNA by a multiplex PCR assay. The Illumina HiSeq System was used to sequence the amplified TCR beta libraries as 87-base-pair reads. Per the source publication's procedure: In a later analysis, tens of millions of unique TCR beta chains were counted across the approximately 670 repertoires, and approximately 11 million of these chains were shared by at least two donors. Raw reads were error-corrected and collapsed into unique sequences by a nearest-neighbor algorithm in which closely related sequences were merged to remove PCR and sequencing errors. To assign V, D and J gene segments, CDR3 sequences were aligned to IMGT reference sequences. For a sequence to be retained, a match of at least six nucleotides to both a V gene segment and a J gene segment was required. A rearrangement counted as productive if the CDR3 had no stop codons and remained in frame with V and J, and every other rearrangement counted as non-productive. CDR3 was defined according to IMGT convention as the region running from the second conserved V-encoded cysteine to the conserved J-encoded phenylalanine. The earlier analysis of 587 of the donors excluded sequences that lacked an unambiguous match to a single V gene segment. In an earlier analysis of 500 to 750 of the donors, V segments were called functional above 56.7% productive rearrangements and were called segregating when the between-donor standard deviation exceeded 5%. A statistical classification framework was built to diagnose cytomegalovirus status from the catalog of TCR beta chain sequences. In a later analysis, V and J genes were assigned by comparing TCR nucleotide sequences against IMGT/GENE-DB human TR gene sequences. The TCRdist pipeline was used in a later analysis to assign CDR3 sequences and most-parsimonious VDJ recombination scenarios. In a later analysis, each TCR beta chain was defined by its CDR3 amino acid sequence together with its V-gene family, and reads lacking a unique V-gene family were excluded. A later analysis removed 592 highly shared, low-generation-probability nucleotide sequences to deal with suspected cross-contamination and a sequencing artifact. In a later analysis, a clonal expansion index was calculated for each public chain from normalized within-repertoire ranks of inferred template counts. Generation probabilities in a later analysis came from a VDJ recombination model fitted to out-of-frame rearrangements, and those results were checked against IGoR. In a later analysis, hypergeometric tests were used to score TCR-TCR, TCR-HLA and TCR-CMV co-occurrence, with a repertoire-size bias correction applied to TCR pairs. False discovery rates were estimated in a later analysis by permuting HLA or CMV assignments 20 times. In a later analysis, co-occurring TCRs were grouped using DBSCAN, with TCRdist sequence similarity added in when clustering inside HLA-allele-positive subsets. For co-occurrence clustering, repertoires with fewer than 30,000 or more than 120,000 public chains were excluded, along with several repertoires with anomalous nucleotide sharing. Held by TCRdb, this immuneACCESS table contains in-frame sequences only and omits some clones. Under half of the omission traces to an unresolved V gene where checked; the cause of the rest is unknown. V and J calls and clone size are copied from that table; D and trimming were computed from the DNA. The sample table lists approximately 240,000 clones, roughly 91% of them with a count of one. The leading ten clones occupy roughly 0.99% of the sample.

This sample was included in a study of cytomegalovirus exposure and HLA in healthy donors (dated by TCRdb to about 2017). General notes on the study: An earlier analysis of fewer than 750 of the donors reported around 280 Gb of sequence data and approximately 120 million unique TCR beta sequences obtained from about 180 million T cells. Typing coverage varied by locus: about 629-640 donors for A, B, C, DRB1 and DQB1; approximately 560 for DQA1; about 590 for DPA1; 450 to 480 for DPB1. Because of strong linkage in the cohort, four or five DR-DQ haplotypes were treated as single units for association and clustering. The study profiled the T cell repertoires of hundreds of subjects by immunosequencing and related them to cytomegalovirus serostatus. To study patterns of TCR occurrence, a later analysis re-analyzed previously published TCR beta repertoires from around 660 donors and added high-resolution HLA genotyping. On average, around 240,000 unique TCR beta nucleotide sequences were sequenced per donor among 398 genotyped donors of the cohort, with around 19% of those sequences being non-productive. In addition to the first cohort of 500 to 850 subjects, a separate validation cohort of approximately 110 different subjects was used. An earlier analysis of around 580 of the donors used high-throughput TCR beta sequencing to judge whether each TCR beta V gene segment behaved as functional or pseudogenic. HLA typing included class I and class II loci at four-digit resolution. To predict cytomegalovirus infection status, the study brought together high-throughput TCR immunosequencing, statistical association of individual TCRs with disease status, and machine learning. The aim of the study was to test whether cataloging public T cell receptors could identify signatures of past pathogen exposure. An early release covering about 600 HLA-typed donors comprised 300 to 350 gigabases of sequencing data and 65 million to 100 million unique TCR sequences. Rather than drawing on any new phenotypic data, the later analysis identified candidate immune exposures from TCR beta sequences and the way those sequences occurred across donors. Donor age, sex, ethnicity and CMV serostatus were compiled together with the repertoire data. Every discovery cohort repertoire had been produced on one sequencing platform. A later genetic analysis took genome-wide SNP genotypes for about 55% of the 666 donors and used that subset as a discovery cohort. Of the 300 to 500 genotyped donors, roughly 76% were placed in the genetic ancestry cluster associated with self-reported Caucasian donors. Summary of the overall study and its limitations: Specific HLA alleles were associated with 15,000 to 20,000 TCR beta sequences at a false discovery rate of 0.05 in a later analysis. In an earlier analysis of approximately 590 of the donors, most TCR beta V segments appeared in productive rearrangements about 87% or about 30% of the time, broadly matching IMGT annotations. In this cohort, only TCR beta chains were sequenced, and detectable features were limited by the absence of alpha or paired-chain data. The earlier analysis of 587 of the donors excluded roughly 17 rarely observed V segments, including chromosome 9 orphons, because counts were too low. Compared with the roughly 670-donor mean, donors in an Asian-associated ancestry cluster had fewer N-insertions in productive TCRs, according to a later genetic analysis. When HLA alleles, especially DR and DQ, strongly co-occurred, attributing TCR associations to individual alleles was difficult. Most TCR sequences were observed very rarely across donors, whereas some public TCRs were present in many individuals. Roughly uniform sequencing depth across donors was assumed in presence/absence analyses, although this assumption may not hold. A further reported finding was that TCR beta sequences accurately predicted the HLA-A and HLA-B alleles for most subjects in the first cohort. The classifier was reported to diagnose cytomegalovirus status with high specificity and sensitivity in both the original and validation cohorts. The authors suggested that the approach could potentially be extended to other disease states and immunological phenotypes. Compared with equally common non-associated chains, HLA-associated TCR beta chains in a later analysis were more clonally expanded and had lower generation probabilities. The study gave a list of some 150 TCR beta chains associated with cytomegalovirus. Correlated functional status among segregating V segments might be attributable to linkage disequilibrium, but an unknown experimental factor could not be ruled out. For the cohort, immune exposure information was limited to CMV serostatus. In a later analysis, several top co-occurrence clusters were reported to appear linked to parvovirus B19, influenza, CMV and Epstein-Barr virus. In vitro tests confirmed that a few of the cytomegalovirus-associated TCR beta chains recognize cytomegalovirus antigens. A cluster of highly shared sequence variants was judged likely to be a technical artifact of the sequencing pipeline. In a later analysis, most CMV-associated TCR beta chains were found to appear HLA-restricted, with HLA associations seemingly driven largely by CMV exposure. Because HLA typing was missing for some donors at each locus, association tests included only the typed subset. According to a later analysis, TCR association rates differed among HLA loci, with DRB1 alleles showing the most associated TCRs and HLA-C alleles showing the fewest. V-gene and J-gene trimming of TCR beta chains was associated with a missense DCLRE1C variant in a later genetic analysis, and the association was replicated in an independent cohort.

Sample: PBMCs. The source is a woman aged 18-30 years in good health and CMV-seronegative.

The DNA reads TGTGCCAGCAGCGTCAAGGACTGGAACTACAATGAGCAGTTCTTC. It translates as CASSVKDWNYNEQFF. The rearranged chain carries TRBV9 and TRBJ2-1, with a tentative D gene TRBD2 over 5 matching bases. A distance of 12 bases separates the germline ends of V and J, which lose 2 bases and 3 bases respectively. Measured from the cysteine to the phenylalanine, the CDR3 is 15 residues long. The kept DNA is CDR3 alone, 45 bases in frame from the first base. The CDR1 and CDR2 encoded by the germline V gene are SGDLS and YYNGEE.